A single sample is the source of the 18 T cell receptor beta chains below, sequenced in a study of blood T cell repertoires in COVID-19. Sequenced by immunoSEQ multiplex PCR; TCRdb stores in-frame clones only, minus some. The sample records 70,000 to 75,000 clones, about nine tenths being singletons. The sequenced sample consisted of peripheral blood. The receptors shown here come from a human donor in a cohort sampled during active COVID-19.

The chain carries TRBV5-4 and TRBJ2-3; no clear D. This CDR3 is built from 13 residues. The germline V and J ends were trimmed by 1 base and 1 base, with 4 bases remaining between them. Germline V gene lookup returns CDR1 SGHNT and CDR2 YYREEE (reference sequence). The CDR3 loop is CASSLIGTDTQYF. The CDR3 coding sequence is TGTGCCAGCAGCTTGATCGGCACAGATACGCAGTATTTT.

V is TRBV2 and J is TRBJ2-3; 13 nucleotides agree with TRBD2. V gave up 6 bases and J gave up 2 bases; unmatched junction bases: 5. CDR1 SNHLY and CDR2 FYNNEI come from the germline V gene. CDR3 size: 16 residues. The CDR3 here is CASRATSGRITDTQYF. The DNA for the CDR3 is TGTGCCAGCAGGGCGACTAGCGGGAGGATCACAGATACGCAGTATTTT.

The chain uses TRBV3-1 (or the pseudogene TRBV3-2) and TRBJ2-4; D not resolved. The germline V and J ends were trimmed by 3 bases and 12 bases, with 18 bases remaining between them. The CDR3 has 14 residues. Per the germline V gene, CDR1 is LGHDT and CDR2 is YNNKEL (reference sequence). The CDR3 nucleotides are TGTGCCAGCAGCCAGCTAGAGGCCACTTCCCCTCAGTACTTC. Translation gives CASSQLEATSPQYF.

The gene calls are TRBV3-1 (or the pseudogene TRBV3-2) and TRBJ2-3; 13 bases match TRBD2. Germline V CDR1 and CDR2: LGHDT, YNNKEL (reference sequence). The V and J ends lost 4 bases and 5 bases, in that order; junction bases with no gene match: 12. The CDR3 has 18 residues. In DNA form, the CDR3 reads TGTGCCAGCAGCCTCCCCCTGAGGACTAGCGGGGGCGTAGATACGCAGTATTTT. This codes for CASSLPLRTSGGVDTQYF.

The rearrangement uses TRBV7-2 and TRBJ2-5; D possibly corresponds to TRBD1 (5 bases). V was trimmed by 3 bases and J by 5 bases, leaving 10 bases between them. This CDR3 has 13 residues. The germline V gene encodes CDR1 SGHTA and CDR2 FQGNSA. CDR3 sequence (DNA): TGTGCCAGCAGCTTTGACAGTTCTGAGACCCAGTACTTC. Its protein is CASSFDSSETQYF.

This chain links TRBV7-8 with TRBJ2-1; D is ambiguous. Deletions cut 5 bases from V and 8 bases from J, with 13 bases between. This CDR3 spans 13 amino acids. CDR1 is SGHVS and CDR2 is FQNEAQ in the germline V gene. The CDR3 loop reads CASSPPRSDEQFF. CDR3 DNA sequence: TGTGCCAGCAGCCCCCCACGGTCGGATGAGCAGTTCTTC.

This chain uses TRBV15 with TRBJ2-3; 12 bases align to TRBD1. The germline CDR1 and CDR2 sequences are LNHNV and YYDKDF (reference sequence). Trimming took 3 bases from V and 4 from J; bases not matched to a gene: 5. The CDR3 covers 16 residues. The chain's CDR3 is CATSRPGQGAADTQYF. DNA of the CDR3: TGTGCCACCAGCAGGCCGGGACAGGGGGCCGCAGATACGCAGTATTTT.

The CDR3 coding sequence is TGTGCCAGTAGTATGACCGGCGGCACTGAAGCTTTCTTT. Translated: CASSMTGGTEAFF. This chain uses TRBV19 with TRBJ1-1; D gene uncertain. Germline V lookup: CDR1 LNHDA, CDR2 SQIVND (reference sequence). The CDR3 is made up of 13 amino acids. V was clipped by 3 bases and J by 4 bases, with 9 bases between them.

DNA of the CDR3: TGTGCCAGCAGCACCAGGCGTATTGACGGGCAGTACTTC. It specifies CASSTRRIDGQYF. This chain connects TRBV2 to TRBJ2-7; D gene unclear. V was clipped by 6 bases and J by 9 bases, with 18 bases between them. Germline V CDR1 and CDR2: SNHLY, FYNNEI. The CDR3 is made up of 13 amino acids.

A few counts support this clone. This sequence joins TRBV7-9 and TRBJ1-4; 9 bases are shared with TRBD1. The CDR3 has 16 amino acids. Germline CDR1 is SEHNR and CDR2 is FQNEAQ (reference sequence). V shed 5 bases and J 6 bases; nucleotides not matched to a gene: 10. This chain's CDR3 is CASSQGTGLDYEKLFF. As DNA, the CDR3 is TGTGCCAGCAGCCAGGGGACAGGGCTGGATTATGAAAAACTGTTTTTT.

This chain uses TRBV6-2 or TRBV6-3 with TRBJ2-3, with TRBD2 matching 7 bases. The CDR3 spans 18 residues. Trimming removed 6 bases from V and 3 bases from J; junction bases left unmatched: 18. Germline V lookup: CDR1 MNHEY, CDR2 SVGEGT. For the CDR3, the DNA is TGTGCCAGCAGCCCAGGGTGGGAGGGCCTCTCTGGGACAGATACGCAGTATTTT. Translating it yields CASSPGWEGLSGTDTQYF.

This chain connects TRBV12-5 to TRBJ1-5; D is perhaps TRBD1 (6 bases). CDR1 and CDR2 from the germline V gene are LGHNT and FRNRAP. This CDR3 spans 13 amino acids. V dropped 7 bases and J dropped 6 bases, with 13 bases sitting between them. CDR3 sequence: CASDRDGVQPQHF. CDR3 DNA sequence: TGTGCTAGTGACAGGGACGGGGTTCAGCCCCAGCATTTT.

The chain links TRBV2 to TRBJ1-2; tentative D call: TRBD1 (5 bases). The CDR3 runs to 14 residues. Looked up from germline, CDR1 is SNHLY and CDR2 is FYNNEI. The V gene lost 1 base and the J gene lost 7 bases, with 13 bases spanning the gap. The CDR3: CASSEEFAGLGYTF. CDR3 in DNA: TGTGCCAGCAGTGAAGAGTTTGCAGGGCTTGGCTACACCTTC.

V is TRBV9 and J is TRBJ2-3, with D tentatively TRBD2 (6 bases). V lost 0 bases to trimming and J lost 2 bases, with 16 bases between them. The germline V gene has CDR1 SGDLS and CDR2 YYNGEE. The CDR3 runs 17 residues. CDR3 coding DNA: TGTGCCAGCAGCGTAGGAGCCCCAGCGGGCCCCACAGATACGCAGTATTTT. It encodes CASSVGAPAGPTDTQYF.

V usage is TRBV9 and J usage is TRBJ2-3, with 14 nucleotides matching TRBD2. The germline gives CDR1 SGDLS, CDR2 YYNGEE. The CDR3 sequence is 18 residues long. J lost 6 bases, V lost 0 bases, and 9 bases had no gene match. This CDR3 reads CASSVDATSGGGTDTQYF. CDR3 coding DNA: TGTGCCAGCAGCGTAGACGCGACTAGCGGGGGGGGGACGGATACGCAGTATTTT.

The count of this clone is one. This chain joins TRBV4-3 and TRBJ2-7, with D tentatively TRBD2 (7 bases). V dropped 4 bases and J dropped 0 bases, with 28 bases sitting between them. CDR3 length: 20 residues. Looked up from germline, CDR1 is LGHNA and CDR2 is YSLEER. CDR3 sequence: CASSRSRTAPTSVDSYEQYF. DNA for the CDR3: TGCGCCAGCAGCCGGAGTCGGACAGCACCAACTAGCGTGGACTCCTACGAGCAGTACTTC.

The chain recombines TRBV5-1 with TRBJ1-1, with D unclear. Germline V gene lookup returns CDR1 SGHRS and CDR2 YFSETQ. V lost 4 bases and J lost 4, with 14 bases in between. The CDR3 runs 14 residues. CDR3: CASSPIDGLTEAFF. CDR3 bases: TGCGCCAGCAGCCCGATTGACGGACTCACTGAAGCTTTCTTT.

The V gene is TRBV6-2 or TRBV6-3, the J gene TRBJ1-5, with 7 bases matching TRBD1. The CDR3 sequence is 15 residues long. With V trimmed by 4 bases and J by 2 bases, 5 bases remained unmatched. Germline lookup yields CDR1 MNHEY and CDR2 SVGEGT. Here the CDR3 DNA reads TGTGCCAGCAGTTCCTTGGACAGGCGCAATCAGCCCCAGCATTTT. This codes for CASSSLDRRNQPQHF.